These 32 T cell receptor beta chains originate from one sample sequenced in a study of monozygotic twins with inflammatory bowel disease. TCRdb re-called the 5' RACE reads; one entry per CDR3 protein, DNA not given. Its listing shows 350,000 to 550,000 distinct CDR3 sequences. Source material: blood. The receptors were sampled from a human donor with ulcerative colitis or Crohn's disease, or a healthy co-twin of an affected twin (not recorded which).

The chain has TRBV19 and TRBJ2-7; TCRdb's D call of TRBD1 is untestable without DNA. The CDR3 runs to 13 residues. CDR1 is LNHDA, CDR2 SQIVND, per germline (reference sequence). CDR3 amino acids: CATRDSNSYEQYF.

V gene TRBV28 combines with J gene TRBJ1-6. The CDR3 loop spans 15 amino acids. Germline CDR1 is MDHEN and CDR2 is SYDVKM. CDR3 in amino acids: CASRWQLWANSPLHF.

V is TRBV7-2 and J is TRBJ2-3; TCRdb's assignment of TRBD2 cannot be checked, as there is no DNA. The CDR3 is 15 amino acids. Per germline, CDR1 SGHTA and CDR2 FQGNSA. The CDR3 protein is CASSSASGGSDTQYF. Drawing the rest from reference TRBV7-2 and TRBJ2-3, the complete variable domain is GAGVSQSPSNKVTEKGKDVELRCDPISGHTALYWYRQSLGQGLEFLIYFQGNSAPDKSGLPSDRFSAERTGGSVSTLTIQRTQQEDSAVYLCASSSASGGSDTQYFGPGTRLTVL.

The chain combines TRBV6-5 with TRBJ1-2; TCRdb reports TRBD1, a call that lacks DNA to check it against. The CDR3 sequence is 16 residues long. Germline V gives CDR1 MNHEY, CDR2 SVGAGI. The CDR3 loop is CASSYSSAGQNYGYTF.

J is TRBJ2-5 and V is TRBV20-1; the D gene TCRdb calls, TRBD2, cannot be checked with no DNA. CDR1 is DFQATT, CDR2 SNEGSKA, per germline (reference sequence). CDR3 size: 12 residues. The CDR3 sequence is CSANPGGQTQYF.

V gene TRBV6-5 combines with J gene TRBJ2-7; TCRdb lists TRBD1, though no DNA is available to test this call. This CDR3 spans 11 amino acids. Looked up from germline, CDR1 is MNHEY and CDR2 is SVGAGI. CDR3 loop: CASSPAGTGPF.

The V and J genes are TRBV2 and TRBJ1-1. The CDR3 is made up of 17 amino acids. Germline V gene sequence: CDR1 SNHLY, CDR2 FYNNEI. CDR3 in amino acids: CASAIPWRSRFYTEAFF.

V usage is TRBV28 and J usage is TRBJ2-4; the D call of TRBD1 rests on TCRdb alone, since no DNA is present to check it. The CDR3 runs to 16 residues. CDR1 and CDR2 from the germline V gene are MDHEN and SYDVKM. The CDR3 is CASSLNAGTASNIQYF.

The genes are TRBV7-9 and TRBJ2-3; as DNA is missing, the TRBD1 call by TCRdb cannot be tested. Germline assignment: CDR1 SEHNR and CDR2 FQNEAQ (reference sequence). This CDR3 spans 15 amino acids. The CDR3 protein is CASSPEGGGIDTQYF. Drawing the rest from reference TRBV7-9 and TRBJ2-3, the complete variable domain is DTGVSQNPRHKITKRGQNVTFRCDPISEHNRLYWYRQTLGQGPEFLTYFQNEAQLEKSRLLSDRFSAERPKGSFSTLEIQRTEQGDSAMYLCASSPEGGGIDTQYFGPGTRLTVL.

This chain links TRBV6-5 with TRBJ2-7; the D call from TCRdb, TRBD1, cannot be confirmed without DNA. The CDR3 is 15 amino acids. Germline CDR1 reads MNHEY; CDR2 reads SVGAGI. The CDR3 sequence is CASSYSARGAYEQYF.

The rearrangement joins TRBV20-1 to TRBJ2-7; no DNA is available, so the TRBD2 call from TCRdb remains unchecked. The germline CDR1 and CDR2 sequences are DFQATT and SNEGSKA (reference sequence). The CDR3 sequence is 16 residues long. CDR3 protein: CSARSDLRTSDSEQYF.

The chain uses TRBV29-1 and TRBJ1-2; the D call of TRBD1 rests on TCRdb alone, since no DNA is present to check it. This CDR3 spans 15 amino acids. Germline assignment: CDR1 SQVTM and CDR2 ANQGSEA. CDR3 amino acids: CSVESTGGKSYGYTF.

The CDR3 loop is CASRPPGSPRDMQYF. The J gene is TRBJ2-3, the V gene TRBV6-1; TCRdb names TRBD1, which stays unverified in the absence of DNA. Germline assignment: CDR1 MNHNS and CDR2 SASEGT. The CDR3 consists of 15 residues.

The chain recombines TRBV7-2 with TRBJ2-1; without DNA, the TCRdb call of TRBD2 cannot be checked. Germline V gene lookup returns CDR1 SGHTA and CDR2 FQGNSA. The CDR3 runs 14 residues. CDR3 sequence reads: CASSPPTRSNEQFF.

The chain has TRBV20-1 and TRBJ1-6. CDR1 and CDR2 (germline): DFQATT, SNEGSKA (reference sequence). The CDR3 has 14 amino acids. The CDR3: CSARLGTLNSPLHF.

The CDR3 loop reads CASSLGTGQNSPLHF. V usage is TRBV7-9 and J usage is TRBJ1-6; TCRdb designates TRBD1, a call that cannot be tested without DNA. This CDR3 has 15 residues. The germline CDR1 and CDR2 sequences are SEHNR and FQNEAQ (reference sequence).

V is TRBV29-1 and J is TRBJ2-5; TCRdb's D call of TRBD2 is untestable without DNA. Per the germline V gene, CDR1 is SQVTM and CDR2 is ANQGSEA. The length of the CDR3 is 14 residues. The CDR3 reads CSVFGLAAQETQYF.

V and J are TRBV20-1 and TRBJ2-2; as DNA is missing, the TRBD2 call by TCRdb cannot be tested. This CDR3 comprises 19 residues. CDR1 and CDR2 (germline): DFQATT, SNEGSKA (reference sequence). CDR3 residues: CSARSRTSGRAPNTGELFF.

This chain joins TRBV3-1 and TRBJ1-2; the D call of TRBD1 rests on TCRdb alone, since no DNA is present to check it. Germline lookup yields CDR1 LGHDT and CDR2 YNNKEL (reference sequence). The CDR3 contains 14 residues. CDR3 amino acids: CASSRREGGSGYTF. The whole variable domain, remainder taken from reference TRBV3-1 and TRBJ1-2, is DTAVSQTPKYLVTQMGNDKSIKCEQNLGHDTMYWYKQDSKKFLKIMFSYNNKELIINETVPNRFSPKSPDKAHLNLHINSLELGDSAVYFCASSRREGGSGYTFGSGTRLTVV.

The CDR3 sequence is CASSLVGAFTDTQYF. The chain links TRBV5-1 to TRBJ2-3; without DNA, the TCRdb call of TRBD1 cannot be checked. This CDR3 contains 15 residues. Germline V gene lookup returns CDR1 SGHRS and CDR2 YFSETQ.

The chain couples TRBV30 to TRBJ2-1; absent DNA, TCRdb's TRBD2 call cannot be checked. Germline loops: CDR1 GTSNPN, CDR2 SVGIG (reference sequence). The CDR3 is 19 amino acids. The CDR3: CAWTRPASGSIRVGNEQFF.

The chain uses TRBV6-5 and TRBJ1-5; TCRdb's assignment of TRBD1 cannot be checked, as there is no DNA. The CDR3 length is 16 residues. CDR1 is MNHEY, CDR2 SVGAGI, per germline. The chain's CDR3 is CASTPLAGGAGQPQHF.

The chain joins TRBV5-4 to TRBJ2-1; the TCRdb call, TRBD1, lacks DNA for checking. Germline V gives CDR1 SGHNT, CDR2 YYREEE (reference sequence). This CDR3 is built from 16 residues. The CDR3: CASSTGGAGAYNEQFF. The complete variable domain, with remaining parts taken from reference TRBV5-4 and TRBJ2-1, reads ETGVTQSPTHLIKTRGQQVTLRCSSQSGHNTVSWYQQALGQGPQFIFQYYREEENGRGNFPPRFSGLQFPNYSSELNVNALELDDSALYLCASSTGGAGAYNEQFFGPGTRLTVL.

This sequence joins TRBV12-3 or TRBV12-4 and TRBJ2-5; TCRdb designates TRBD1, a call that cannot be tested without DNA. This CDR3 region has 14 residues. CDR3 amino acids: CASTTGTGPETQYF.

This chain links TRBV5-1 with TRBJ2-2; absent DNA, TCRdb's TRBD1 call cannot be checked. Germline V gene sequence: CDR1 SGHRS, CDR2 YFSETQ. This CDR3 is built from 16 residues. The CDR3 reads CASRNLQGAGTGELFF. Full variable domain (missing parts from reference TRBV5-1 and TRBJ2-2): KAGVTQTPRYLIKTRGQQVTLSCSPISGHRSVSWYQQTPGQGLQFLFEYFSETQRNKGNFPGRFSGRQFSNSRSEMNVSTLELGDSALYLCASRNLQGAGTGELFFGEGSRLTVL.

The chain is built from TRBV5-4 and TRBJ2-1; TCRdb picks TRBD1, but there is no DNA to check that call. Germline CDR1 SGHNT, CDR2 YYREEE (reference sequence). This CDR3 is built from 17 residues. The CDR3 loop is CASTPLGGSFAYNEQFF.

The rearrangement uses TRBV3-1 and TRBJ2-3. The V gene's germline CDR1 is LGHDT and CDR2 YNNKEL (reference sequence). The CDR3 contains 13 residues. The CDR3 sequence: CASSQDRHRPQYF.

The CDR3 reads CASSLRLGTSGANEQFF. The chain couples TRBV7-3 to TRBJ2-1; the D call of TRBD2 rests on TCRdb alone, since no DNA is present to check it. CDR1 and CDR2 (germline): SGHTA, FQGTGA. The CDR3 covers 17 residues. The full variable domain, in which reference TRBV7-3 and TRBJ2-1 provide the parts outside the CDR3, is GAGVSQTPSNKVTEKGKYVELRCDPISGHTALYWYRQSLGQGPEFLIYFQGTGAADDSGLPNDRFFAVRPEGSVSTLKIQRTERGDSAVYLCASSLRLGTSGANEQFFGPGTRLTVL.

The V and J genes are TRBV16 and TRBJ2-1; there is no DNA to check the TCRdb D call of TRBD1. CDR1 and CDR2 (germline): KGHSY, FQNENV. This CDR3 region has 16 residues. This chain's CDR3 is CASSHPDRVGTNEQFF.

V gene TRBV3-1 combines with J gene TRBJ1-1. Germline assignment: CDR1 LGHDT and CDR2 YNNKEL (reference sequence). The CDR3 contains 16 residues. CDR3 sequence reads: CASSQDQPALNTEAFF.

This sequence joins TRBV18 and TRBJ2-7. CDR3 length: 12 residues. The germline gives CDR1 KGHSH, CDR2 LQKENI. CDR3 sequence reads: CASSPPSLEQYF. The whole variable domain, filled in from reference TRBV18 and TRBJ2-7, reads NAGVMQNPRHLVRRRGQEARLRCSPMKGHSHVYWYRQLPEEGLKFMVYLQKENIIDESGMPKERFSAEFPKEGPSILRIQQVVRGDSAAYFCASSPPSLEQYFGPGTRLTVT.

This chain connects TRBV4-3 to TRBJ2-5. CDR1 is LGHNA, CDR2 YSLEER, per germline. The CDR3 is 13 residues long. The CDR3 protein is CASSQGSQETQYF.